Listed here are 12 T cell receptor beta chains from one sample, sequenced in a study of Graves' ophthalmopathy and Graves' hyperthyroidism. Amplification targeted the TCR beta CDR3 regions, with RNA transcripts as the source material. Second-round multiplex PCR came after first-round RT-PCR with HTBI primers. TCRdb analysed the multiplex PCR reads with MiXCR anew, one entry per CDR3 protein. The sample includes approximately 1.2 million distinct CDR3 sequences, around a third of them seen just once. What was sequenced was peripheral blood or thyroid tissue (not recorded which). The receptors were gathered from an adult man with Graves' hyperthyroidism.

As for this clonotype: This clone may be a read error of a much larger clone one base away. The rearrangement uses TRBV7-2 and TRBJ1-2; D perhaps matches TRBD1 (5 bases). CDR3 length equals 13 residues. Germline V CDR1 and CDR2: SGHTA, FQGNSA. CDR3 region: CASSRPGSYDYTF. The CDR3, as DNA: TGTGCCAGCAGCCGCCCAGGGTCCTATGACTACACCTTC.

This clonotype was seen only a few times. J is TRBJ1-3 and V is TRBV12-3 or TRBV12-4, with 11 bases lining up with TRBD1. CDR3 length: 17 residues. J was trimmed by 7 bases and V by 5 bases; bases with no gene match: 13. This CDR3 is CASSPQPGTGGRNTIYF. In nucleotides, the CDR3 is TGTGCCAGCAGTCCCCAACCCGGGACAGGGGGTAGGAACACCATATATTTT.

This clonotype was seen at least ten times. J is TRBJ2-5 and V is TRBV25-1; D unclear. The V end lost 0 bases, the J end lost 5 bases, and 7 bases lay between the germline ends. The CDR3 loop spans 13 amino acids. Germline V gene lookup returns CDR1 MGHDK and CDR2 SYGVNS. In DNA, the CDR3 is TGTGCCAGCAGTGAATATTACCTCGAGACCCAGTACTTC. It is translated as CASSEYYLETQYF.

The chain couples TRBV9 to TRBJ1-2, with unresolved D. Between the trimmed V and J ends, which lost 4 bases and 13 bases, there was a span of 17 bases. In germline, CDR1 is SGDLS, CDR2 YYNGEE. This CDR3 region has 12 residues. CDR3 residues: CASSPRGGLFTF. The CDR3 nucleotides are TGTGCCAGCAGCCCACGCGGAGGACTGTTCACCTTC. The full variable domain, in which reference TRBV9 and TRBJ1-2 provide the parts outside the CDR3, is DSGVTQTPKHLITATGQRVTLRCSPRSGDLSVYWYQQSLDQGLQFLIQYYNGEERAKGNILERFSAQQFPDLHSELNLSSLELGDSALYFCASSPRGGLFTFGSGTRLTVV.

Notes on this clonotype: This may come from a read error, since a much larger clone is one base off. The gene calls are TRBV20-1 and TRBJ2-7, with TRBD2 matching over 7 bases. The CDR3 spans 14 residues. From germline, CDR1 is DFQATT and CDR2 SNEGSKA (reference sequence). Here the CDR3 reads CSASGRGDPYEQCF. The CDR3 region has the DNA TGCAGTGCTAGTGGCCGGGGGGATCCCTACGAGCAGTGCTTC.

A remark on this clonotype: A much larger clone differs from this one at a single base, so this may be a read error. The chain uses TRBV20-1 and TRBJ2-7, with D possibly TRBD1 on 5 matching bases. The length of the CDR3 is 12 residues. Germline CDR1 and CDR2: DFQATT and SNEGSKA (reference sequence). The CDR3 DNA reads TGCAGCGCTACAGAGATAGGGGACGAGCAGTACTTC. Its translation is CSATEIGDEQYF.

To note about this clonotype: A much bigger clone sits one base away, suggesting this may be a read error. The chain has TRBV5-4 and TRBJ1-2; D is uncertain. CDR1 and CDR2 (germline): SGHNT, YYREEE (reference sequence). The germline V and J ends were trimmed by 5 bases and 12 bases, with 23 bases remaining between them. The CDR3 loop spans 14 amino acids. The CDR3 here is CASSSEFHGFRHTF. The DNA for the CDR3 is TGTGCCAGCAGTTCAGAGTTTCATGGTTTTCGCCACACCTTC.

This clonotype appeared many times. The chain has TRBV7-9 and TRBJ1-1, with 9 bases aligning to TRBD1. The V gene end was trimmed by 3 bases and the J gene end by 7 bases; junction bases not matched to a gene: 3. CDR1 is SEHNR and CDR2 is FQNEAQ in the germline V gene (reference sequence). This CDR3 has 13 residues. The CDR3 DNA reads TGTGCCAGCAGCTTGGGGACAGGGCTTGAAGCTTTCTTT. It encodes CASSLGTGLEAFF.

The J gene is TRBJ1-3, the V gene TRBV12-3 or TRBV12-4, with D hard to call. This CDR3 spans 14 amino acids. The V end lost 5 bases, the J end lost 3 bases, and 11 bases lay between the germline ends. The CDR3 region has the DNA TGTGCCAGCAGTCCCGTGCCCATTGGAAACACCATATATTTT. It yields the protein CASSPVPIGNTIYF.

This clonotype was detected many times. The chain employs TRBV29-1 and TRBJ2-2; D assignment may be TRBD1 or TRBD2 (6 bases each). The germline V gene has CDR1 SQVTM and CDR2 ANQGSEA. The germline V and J ends were trimmed by 7 bases and 0 bases, with 18 bases remaining between them. The CDR3 is 16 residues long. The CDR3 protein is CSASQGRLANTGELFF. CDR3 DNA sequence: TGCAGCGCCAGTCAGGGGAGACTAGCGAACACCGGGGAGCTGTTTTTT.

This clonotype was observed at least ten times. The chain links TRBV9 to TRBJ2-7, with D possibly called TRBD1 or TRBD2 (5 bases each). Germline V lookup: CDR1 SGDLS, CDR2 YYNGEE. The ends were cut back, 0 bases at V and 6 bases at J, with 13 bases in the middle. The CDR3 totals 14 residues. The CDR3 reads CASSVATMRGEQYF. DNA of the CDR3: TGTGCCAGCAGCGTAGCTACAATGAGGGGCGAGCAGTACTTC.

This chain links TRBV4-1 with TRBJ2-2, with 7 bases that match TRBD2. This CDR3 contains 18 residues. The V gene's germline CDR1 is MGHRA and CDR2 YSYEKL. The V gene end was trimmed by 0 bases and the J gene end by 2 bases; junction bases not matched to a gene: 9. The DNA for the CDR3 is TGCGCCAGCAGCCAAGATCAATCGAGCGGGGCTAACACCGGGGAGCTGTTTTTT. The encoded protein is CASSQDQSSGANTGELFF.